The rows below give T cell receptor beta chains drawn from one sample of a study of shared clonotypes between healthy human individuals. This table comes from immunoSEQ multiplex PCR, and its TCRdb copy is limited to in-frame clones, with some not included. This table has more than 90,000 clones, about two thirds appearing once. The specimen was memory CD8+ T cells sorted from blood. All receptors come from a man under 40 in good health. Each CDR3 is given with its conserved first and last residue. A D gene is named only where the DNA matches it firmly. Size tells how often a clone was seen (once, few, many) or the class of an expanded clone, and some rows leave it out.

v_call	d_call	clone_size	j_call	cdr3_nt	cdr3_aa
TRBV27	.	many	TRBJ1-1	TGTGCCAGCAGTTCGGGCCAGGACACTGAAGCTTTCTTT	CASSSGQDTEAFF
TRBV6-5	.	.	TRBJ2-2	TGTGCCAGCAGCCCTAACACCGGGGAGCTGTTTTTT	CASSPNTGELFF
TRBV27	.	.	TRBJ2-1	TGTGCCAGCAGTTTATCGTTGGCCCACCTACGCTATGAGCAGTTCTTC	CASSLSLAHLRYEQFF
TRBV11-2	TRBD2	.	TRBJ2-1	TGTGCCAGCAGCCCCTCCCCAGTAGCGGGATTGGACAATGAGCAGTTCTTC	CASSPSPVAGLDNEQFF
TRBV28	TRBD2	.	TRBJ2-1	TGTGCCAGCAGCAACCTCGGGGGCGGGAGGGCCCTCAATGAGCAGTTCTTC	CASSNLGGGRALNEQFF
TRBV14	.	.	TRBJ2-3	TGTGCCAGCAGCCTGGGACTGTCAAGACTCACAGATACGCAGTATTTT	CASSLGLSRLTDTQYF
TRBV7-2	TRBD1	.	TRBJ2-5	TGTGCCAGCAGCTCCGGGACAGCAGAGACCCAGTACTTC	CASSSGTAETQYF
TRBV6-1	.	.	TRBJ2-4	TGTGCCAGCAGTGAAGCGAGGGCCGGGGGAGCCAAAAACATTCAGTACTTC	CASSEARAGGAKNIQYF
TRBV6-4	.	few	TRBJ1-2	TGTGCCAGCAGTGACTCGAACGAGGGAGTATACACCTTC	CASSDSNEGVYTF
TRBV29-1	.	.	TRBJ1-3	TGCAGCGTTGAACCCCGCGGGGGGGGCGTGGGTGGAAACACCATATATTTT	CSVEPRGGGVGGNTIYF
TRBV9	.	.	TRBJ2-1	TGTGCCAGCAGCGCCCCCCAGGGTTCACCGGGTGAGCAGTTCTTC	CASSAPQGSPGEQFF
TRBV6-4	.	many	TRBJ2-3	TGTGCCAGCAGTGACTCCGCGGGAAGCACAGATACGCAGTATTTT	CASSDSAGSTDTQYF
TRBV15	TRBD1	.	TRBJ2-5	TGTGCCACCAGCACCACTGAAGAGGGCAGGGGGCTCGAGACCCAGTACTTC	CATSTTEEGRGLETQYF
TRBV11-2	TRBD2	.	TRBJ2-7	TGTGCCAGCAGGTCTCTAGCGGGAGTCCCATACGAGCAGTACTTC	CASRSLAGVPYEQYF
TRBV11-1	.	.	TRBJ2-5	TGTGCCAGCAGCTTCAACCGGGTTGAGACCCAGTACTTC	CASSFNRVETQYF
TRBV9	.	.	TRBJ2-7	TGTGCCAGCAGCGCCGAGACAGAATACTACGAGCAGTACTTC	CASSAETEYYEQYF
TRBV10-1	TRBD1	.	TRBJ2-2	TGCGCCAGCAGTGAGTTTTCCGGGACAGGCAACACCGGGGAGCTGTTTTTT	CASSEFSGTGNTGELFF
TRBV6-5	TRBD2	.	TRBJ2-7	TGTGCCAGTCAAATTCAGACTAGCAACTACGAGCAGTACTTC	CASQIQTSNYEQYF
TRBV28	.	.	TRBJ1-5	TGTGCCAGCAGTAGGGGGGAAGGCAATCAGCCCCAGCATTTT	CASSRGEGNQPQHF
TRBV6-5	TRBD2	few	TRBJ2-2	TGTGCCAGCAGTTACTCTCGCGGGGGGCTGTTTTTT	CASSYSRGGLFF
TRBV27	TRBD1	.	TRBJ1-4	TGTGCCAGCAGTTTGACCGGGACAGGGCGTGGTGAAAAACTGTTTTTT	CASSLTGTGRGEKLFF
TRBV6-4	.	once	TRBJ1-3	TGTGCCAGCAGTGTGGAGTCTGGAAACACCATATATTTT	CASSVESGNTIYF
TRBV2	.	.	TRBJ2-7	TGTGCCAGCAGTGGGTCTGGGGGCCTGGGGTACTTC	CASSGSGGLGYF
TRBV5-8	TRBD1	.	TRBJ2-4	TGTGCCAGCAGCTTATCCGGGACAGGGACCAAAAACATTCAGTACTTC	CASSLSGTGTKNIQYF
TRBV11-2	TRBD2	.	TRBJ2-1	TGTGCCAGCAACCCGGGGGGCAATGAGCAGTTCTTC	CASNPGGNEQFF
TRBV7-2	.	.	TRBJ2-3	TGTGCCAGCAGCTCTAGCCGTGAGTTTTTTGACAGCACAGATACGCAGTATTTT	CASSSSREFFDSTDTQYF
TRBV5-6	.	.	TRBJ2-3	TGTGCCAGCAGCCTTGGGGCGGGAACTAGCACAGATACGCAGTATTTT	CASSLGAGTSTDTQYF
TRBV11-2	TRBD2	.	TRBJ2-7	TGTGCCAGCAGCTCCGACCTAGCGGGAGGCGACGAGCAGTACTTC	CASSSDLAGGDEQYF
TRBV28	TRBD1	once	TRBJ2-7	TGTGCCAGCTGCCTCCGGCAGGGGGTCTACGAGCAGTACTTC	CASCLRQGVYEQYF
TRBV27	.	.	TRBJ1-4	TGTGCCAGCAGTTTACTAGGGGAAAAACTGTTTTTT	CASSLLGEKLFF
TRBV28	.	.	TRBJ1-5	TGTGCCAGCGCGGAGGGTTTTAGCAATCAGCCCCAGCATTTT	CASAEGFSNQPQHF
TRBV4-1	TRBD2	.	TRBJ2-4	TGCGCCAGCAGCCAAGAGCTGGGACTACCCAAAAACATTCAGTACTTC	CASSQELGLPKNIQYF
TRBV7-2	TRBD2	once	TRBJ2-1	TGTGCCAGCAGCTTAGCCACAGCATTCGGCGGGAGGCCCTACAATGAGCAGTTCTTC	CASSLATAFGGRPYNEQFF
TRBV6-5	TRBD1	.	TRBJ2-7	TGTGCCAGCAGTTATGAAACGACAGGGTCCTACGAGCAGTACTTC	CASSYETTGSYEQYF
TRBV9	.	.	TRBJ2-1	TGTGCCAGCAGCGAGCGTAGGTCCGGGATCGAGCAGTTCTTC	CASSERRSGIEQFF
TRBV4-1	.	.	TRBJ1-2	TGCGCCAGCAGCCAAGATTGGGGGACGGGCTACACCTTC	CASSQDWGTGYTF
TRBV30	TRBD1	.	TRBJ1-1	TGTGCCTGGAGTCCCGACAGGGCGAACACTGAAGCTTTCTTT	CAWSPDRANTEAFF
TRBV25-1	.	.	TRBJ1-5	TGTGCCAGCAGTGAATATGAGGGGAACCAGCCCCAGCATTTT	CASSEYEGNQPQHF
TRBV7-8	.	.	TRBJ1-4	TGTGCCAGCAGCTTAACAGGGCAGGGTGAAAAACTGTTTTTT	CASSLTGQGEKLFF
TRBV5-6	.	few	TRBJ2-2	TGTGCCAGCAGCCTAGACACCGGGGAGCTGTTTTTT	CASSLDTGELFF
TRBV25-1	.	.	TRBJ1-5	TGTGCCAGCAGTGAATCGGGGCCAGGGGTCACTCAGCCCCAGCATTTT	CASSESGPGVTQPQHF
TRBV6-1	.	few	TRBJ2-3	TGTGCCAGCAGTGAAGGGGACGCCACAGATACGCAGTATTTT	CASSEGDATDTQYF
TRBV28	.	.	TRBJ2-7	TGTGCCAGCAGCCTCTGGGGGATTCCCTACGAGCAGTACTTC	CASSLWGIPYEQYF
TRBV5-1	.	.	TRBJ2-1	TGCGCCAGCAGCTCAGAATCGACAGAAAACAATGAGCAGTTCTTC	CASSSESTENNEQFF
TRBV7-9	TRBD2	.	TRBJ2-1	TGTGCCAGCAGCTCGGGACTAGCGGGAGAATCCTACAATGAGCAGTTCTTC	CASSSGLAGESYNEQFF
TRBV4-1	.	.	TRBJ2-3	TGCGCCAGCAGCCAAGAGGTCGCGGCCCAGGATACGCAGTATTTT	CASSQEVAAQDTQYF
TRBV30	.	.	TRBJ2-4	TGTGCCTGGAGTGTACCGGGGAAAAACATTCAGTACTTC	CAWSVPGKNIQYF
TRBV5-1	TRBD2	.	TRBJ2-1	TGCGCCAGCAGCTTGGGGGCGGGAGCGGCTGACGAGCAGTTCTTC	CASSLGAGAADEQFF
TRBV27	.	few	TRBJ2-6	TGTGCCAGCAGTTCAAGTCCTCACTGGAGTACCTTTGCTGGGGCCAACGTCCTGACTTTC	CASSSSPHWSTFAGANVLTF
TRBV6-5	.	once	TRBJ1-5	TGTGCCAGCAGTTACGCCCAGGGTTGGCAGCCCCAGCATTTT	CASSYAQGWQPQHF
TRBV27	TRBD1	few	TRBJ2-7	TGTGCCAGCAGTTTTGGTACAGGGGGCCTCGAGCAGTACTTC	CASSFGTGGLEQYF
TRBV7-8	TRBD2	.	TRBJ2-5	TGTGCCAGCAGCTTAGTTGTGTCCGGGACTAGCGTCCAAGAGACCCAGTACTTC	CASSLVVSGTSVQETQYF
TRBV27	.	many	TRBJ1-1	TGTGCCAGCAGCTCCTGGGCTGAAGCTTTCTTT	CASSSWAEAFF
TRBV9	.	once	TRBJ2-7	TGTGCCAGCAGCGTAGGTGTGACAGACTACGAGCAGTACTTC	CASSVGVTDYEQYF
TRBV7-9	.	.	TRBJ2-1	TGTGCCAGCAGCTTGGTGAGACAGGCTTACAATGAGCAGTTCTTC	CASSLVRQAYNEQFF
TRBV7-7	TRBD1	once	TRBJ2-7	TGTGCCAGCAAAACCAGTAGGGGGCGCGGGTCCTACGAGCAGTACTTC	CASKTSRGRGSYEQYF
TRBV12-5	.	.	TRBJ1-1	TGTGCTAGTGGTTTGAGTTCCTCGGGGGACACTGAAGCTTTCTTT	CASGLSSSGDTEAFF
TRBV7-8	.	once	TRBJ1-2	TGTGCCAGCAGCTTAGAGATCTCCTATGGCTACACCTTC	CASSLEISYGYTF